The 13 T cell receptor beta chains in this list originate from one sample, sequenced in a study of blood T cell repertoires in COVID-19. The protocol was immunoSEQ multiplex PCR, while the TCRdb copy is restricted to in-frame clones and leaves out a portion. The table has around 200,000 clones, about 83% seen once. Specimen: peripheral blood. Receptors were obtained from a man in his fifties with active or convalescent COVID-19.

The chain uses TRBV11-2 and TRBJ2-5; 7 positions match TRBD2. The germline V gene encodes CDR1 SGHAT and CDR2 FQNNGV. Trimming removed 2 bases from V and 5 bases from J; junction bases left unmatched: 20. This CDR3 has 19 residues. CDR3 in amino acids: CASSLLRGEGKTASETQYF. The CDR3 DNA reads TGTGCCAGCAGCTTACTTCGGGGGGAGGGAAAAACAGCTTCTGAGACCCAGTACTTC.

The chain is built from TRBV15 and TRBJ2-1; 8 bases agree with TRBD2. The V gene's germline CDR1 is LNHNV and CDR2 YYDKDF (reference sequence). V shed 3 bases, J shed 12 bases, and the junction held 4 bases outside the gene matches. This CDR3 spans 12 amino acids. CDR3 in amino acids: CATSSGTSRQFF. The CDR3 DNA reads as TGTGCCACCAGCAGTGGGACTAGTAGGCAGTTCTTC.

In its sample, this clone was seen a few times. The chain uses TRBV4-3 and TRBJ1-1, with a possible D match to TRBD1 (6 bases). The germline V gene has CDR1 LGHNA and CDR2 YSLEER. CDR3 length: 14 amino acids. V lost 2 bases and J lost 3, with 10 bases in between. The DNA for the CDR3 is TGCGCCAGCAGCCAAACAGGGAGGGACACTGAAGCTTTCTTT. It is translated as CASSQTGRDTEAFF.

The chain is built from TRBV4-2 and TRBJ1-1; D is uncertain. Trimming stripped 5 bases from V and 11 bases from J, with 21 bases between. This CDR3 is 14 amino acids long. Germline CDR1 LGHNA, CDR2 YNFKEQ. CDR3 DNA: TGTGCCAGCAGCGGATTAAGGTCCTCTCTAGAGGCTTTCTTT. As protein: CASSGLRSSLEAFF.

This chain connects TRBV11-2 to TRBJ2-7; D perhaps matches TRBD1 (6 bases). CDR3 size: 14 residues. Trimming shortened V by 5 bases and J by 3 bases, and 14 bases separated the two germline ends. CDR1 SGHAT and CDR2 FQNNGV come from the germline V gene. The CDR3 DNA sequence: TGTGCCAGCAGCCCGCGGACAGACCGCTACGAGCAGTACTTC. Translated: CASSPRTDRYEQYF. The full variable domain, rest sourced from reference TRBV11-2 and TRBJ2-7, is EAGVAQSPRYKIIEKRQSVAFWCNPISGHATLYWYQQILGQGPKLLIQFQNNGVVDDSQLPKDRFSAERLKGVDSTLKIQPAKLEDSAVYLCASSPRTDRYEQYFGPGTRLTVT.

This rearrangement joins TRBV5-8 to TRBJ2-3; TRBD1 aligns across 11 bases. The CDR3 spans 15 residues. Germline values: CDR1 SGHTS, CDR2 YDEGEE. With 4 bases clipped from V and 8 bases from J, the junction kept 9 bases outside the gene matches. The DNA for the CDR3 is TGTGCCAGCAGCCCGGGGACAGGGGGGTTGGCTACGCAGTATTTT. Translated: CASSPGTGGLATQYF.

J is TRBJ1-3 and V is TRBV18; D perhaps matches TRBD1 (6 bases). The V end was cut by 3 bases, the J end by 1 base, with 7 bases between. The CDR3 extends over 14 amino acids. In germline, CDR1 is KGHSH, CDR2 LQKENI. CDR3 bases: TGTGCCAGCTCACCCGACAGGTCTGGAAACACCATATATTTT. Encoded protein: CASSPDRSGNTIYF.

The chain has TRBV6-2 or TRBV6-3 and TRBJ2-2; 7 nucleotides agree with TRBD1. The germline V gene encodes CDR1 MNHEY and CDR2 SVGEGT. J lost 6 bases, V lost 2 bases, and 0 bases had no gene match. This CDR3 comprises 13 residues. This CDR3 is CASSYRGPGELFF. CDR3 coding DNA: TGTGCCAGCAGTTACAGGGGGCCCGGGGAGCTGTTTTTT.

DNA of the CDR3: TGTGCCAGCAGAATAAGGGGGAAGGAGACCCAGTACTTC. Protein: CASRIRGKETQYF. This rearrangement joins TRBV12-3 or TRBV12-4 to TRBJ2-5; D perhaps matches TRBD1 (6 bases). V dropped 6 bases and J dropped 5 bases, with 13 bases sitting between them. The CDR3 is 13 residues long.

The V gene is TRBV24-1, the J gene TRBJ2-7, with 10 bases that match TRBD1. The ends lost 3 bases at V and 5 bases at J; junction bases unmatched: 9. Germline CDR1 reads KGHDR; CDR2 reads SFDVKD. This CDR3 spans 16 amino acids. The CDR3 spells CATSDHRDRGGHEQYF. CDR3 nucleotides: TGTGCCACCAGTGATCACCGGGACAGGGGTGGCCACGAGCAGTACTTC.

This rearrangement joins TRBV25-1 to TRBJ2-5; TRBD1 matches 7 bases. V trimming: 3 bases; J trimming: 2 bases; junction bases outside the gene matches: 6. The CDR3 extends over 15 amino acids. Germline assignment: CDR1 MGHDK and CDR2 SYGVNS. CDR3 region: CASSDPDRVQETQYF. CDR3 coding DNA: TGTGCCAGCAGTGACCCAGACAGGGTTCAAGAGACCCAGTACTTC.

The chain links TRBV11-2 to TRBJ1-2; D not resolved. This CDR3 region has 14 residues. V lost 4 bases, J lost 4 bases, and 13 bases lay in between. Germline V lookup: CDR1 SGHAT, CDR2 FQNNGV. CDR3 sequence reads: CASSSVEAGYGYTF. CDR3 DNA: TGTGCCAGCAGCTCCGTCGAGGCGGGCTATGGCTACACCTTC. The variable domain in full, completed from reference TRBV11-2 and TRBJ1-2, reads EAGVAQSPRYKIIEKRQSVAFWCNPISGHATLYWYQQILGQGPKLLIQFQNNGVVDDSQLPKDRFSAERLKGVDSTLKIQPAKLEDSAVYLCASSSVEAGYGYTFGSGTRLTVV.

V and J are TRBV5-6 and TRBJ2-6, with 8 bases aligning to TRBD2. Per the germline V gene, CDR1 is SGHDT and CDR2 is YYEEEE. The J segment lost 0 bases and the V segment lost 0 bases, leaving 8 bases of the junction unmatched. The CDR3 covers 19 residues. CDR3 sequence: CASSLGIAGGPSGANVLTF. The DNA for the CDR3 is TGTGCCAGCAGCTTGGGTATCGCGGGAGGTCCCTCTGGGGCCAACGTCCTGACTTTC.